These 28 T cell receptor beta chains were all obtained from the same sample, sequenced in a study of blood T cell repertoires in COVID-19. Using immunoSEQ multiplex PCR, the repertoire was profiled, and TCRdb retains in-frame clones only, with some absent. Of some 700,000 clones detected, 75% to 90% appear once; the ten largest clones hold roughly 0.25%. What was sequenced was peripheral blood. The receptors derive from a woman between 18 and 29 years old with acute or convalescent COVID-19.

This chain joins TRBV2 and TRBJ1-2; D gene uncertain. The V gene's germline CDR1 is SNHLY and CDR2 FYNNEI. V lost 6 bases and J lost 3, with 14 bases in between. The CDR3 consists of 14 residues. The CDR3 spells CASRITGRDYGYTF. DNA of the CDR3: TGTGCCAGCAGAATTACCGGGAGAGACTATGGCTACACCTTC. The whole variable domain, filled in from reference TRBV2 and TRBJ1-2, reads EPEVTQTPSHQVTQMGQEVILRCVPISNHLYFYWYRQILGQKVEFLVSFYNNEISEKSEIFDDQFSVERPDGSNFTLKIRSTKLEDSAMYFCASRITGRDYGYTFGSGTRLTVV.

The V and J genes are TRBV21-1 and TRBJ1-2; the D call of TRBD1 is as the table states it, not checked on the DNA. TRBV21-1 is described as a pseudogene. The CDR3 extends over 20 amino acids. The CDR3 DNA sequence: TGTGCCAGCAGCAAATCCCGCCCATCGGTAACAGGGGGCTTTGGCTATGGCTACACCTTC. Its translation: CASSKSRPSVTGGFGYGYTF.

V is TRBV6-2 or TRBV6-3 and J is TRBJ2-1; 11 bases are shared with TRBD2. The V and J ends lost 0 bases and 8 bases, in that order; junction bases with no gene match: 6. Germline V lookup: CDR1 MNHEY, CDR2 SVGEGT. CDR3 size: 16 residues. CDR3: CASSYSLAGGPHEQFF. CDR3 DNA: TGTGCCAGCAGTTACTCCTTAGCGGGGGGGCCGCATGAGCAGTTCTTC.

The chain carries TRBV9 and TRBJ1-3, with a weak D call TRBD1 (6 bases). The V end was cut by 3 bases, the J end by 0 bases, with 16 bases between. There are 17 residues in the CDR3. CDR1 is SGDLS and CDR2 is YYNGEE in the germline V gene. In DNA form, the CDR3 reads TGTGCCAGCAGCGAGCACAGGGAACTCCTCTCTGGAAACACCATATATTTT. Residues: CASSEHRELLSGNTIYF.

J is TRBJ1-4 and V is TRBV25-1; D uncertain. This CDR3 contains 15 residues. The germline V and J ends were trimmed by 3 bases and 0 bases, with 8 bases remaining between them. CDR1 MGHDK and CDR2 SYGVNS come from the germline V gene. Here the CDR3 DNA reads TGTGCCAGCAGTGAGAACAAACCAACTAATGAAAAACTGTTTTTT. Translation: CASSENKPTNEKLFF. The entire variable domain, with the rest obtained from reference TRBV25-1 and TRBJ1-4, is as follows: EADIYQTPRYLVIGTGKKITLECSQTMGHDKMYWYQQDPGMELHLIHYSYGVNSTEKGDLSSESTVSRIRTEHFPLTLESARPSHTSQYLCASSENKPTNEKLFFGSGTQLSVL.

V is TRBV9 and J is TRBJ1-3; unclear D gene. Germline V gene sequence: CDR1 SGDLS, CDR2 YYNGEE. This CDR3 has 13 amino acids. Trimming pared 5 bases from V and 0 bases from J, leaving 6 bases between. The CDR3 DNA reads as TGTGCCAGCAGGGCAGGCTCTGGAAACACCATATATTTT. Translating it yields CASRAGSGNTIYF.

This chain connects TRBV7-9 to TRBJ1-3; D remains unclear. Trimming left V 2 bases short and J 0 bases short, with 5 bases between. The CDR3 is 14 amino acids. Looked up from germline, CDR1 is SEHNR and CDR2 is FQNEAQ (reference sequence). Written as DNA, the CDR3 is TGTGCCAGCAGCTTAAGCTTCTCTGGAAACACCATATATTTT. Protein product: CASSLSFSGNTIYF.

The chain uses TRBV29-1 and TRBJ1-1, with a weak D call TRBD1 (6 bases). The CDR3 spans 11 residues. Germline V lookup: CDR1 SQVTM, CDR2 ANQGSEA. Trimming pared 7 bases from V and 11 bases from J, leaving 17 bases between. This chain's CDR3 is CSAHGGGDAFF. DNA for the CDR3: TGCAGCGCCCATGGAGGGGGGGACGCTTTCTTT. Based on the CDR3 plus reference TRBV29-1 and TRBJ1-1, the full variable domain is SAVISQKPSRDICQRGTSLTIQCQVDSQVTMMFWYRQQPGQSLTLIATANQGSEATYESGFVIDKFPISRPNLTFSTLTVSNMSPEDSSIYLCSAHGGGDAFFGQGTRLTVV.

The chain recombines TRBV19 with TRBJ1-2; D possibly corresponds to TRBD1 (6 bases). The CDR3 contains 15 residues. CDR1 LNHDA and CDR2 SQIVND come from the germline V gene (reference sequence). Trimming cost V 1 base and J 4 bases, with 13 bases left between them. CDR3 coding DNA: TGTGCCAGTAGTATAGCGGCAGGGGCCACCTATGGCTACACCTTC. Residues: CASSIAAGATYGYTF.

V gene TRBV6-6 combines with J gene TRBJ1-3, with TRBD1 identical over 7 bases. The CDR3 is 18 amino acids. Unmatched junction bases numbered 19, after V lost 5 bases and J lost 6 bases. CDR1 and CDR2 (germline): MNHNY, SVGAGI (reference sequence). The CDR3 region has the DNA TGTGCCAGCAGTCGAGCCCCCGCAGGGGGTATAGTGGAAAACACCATATATTTT. Its translation is CASSRAPAGGIVENTIYF.

V gene TRBV29-1 combines with J gene TRBJ1-2; D may be TRBD1 (5 bases). Looked up from germline, CDR1 is SQVTM and CDR2 is ANQGSEA. V was cut by 6 bases and J by 14 bases, with 25 bases left in between. The CDR3 loop spans 13 amino acids. The DNA of the CDR3 is TGCAGCGTAGCCAGAACAGACGACTATGGGGGGACCTTC. Protein sequence: CSVARTDDYGGTF.

The chain combines TRBV20-1 with TRBJ1-2; D is uncertain. CDR1 and CDR2 (germline): DFQATT, SNEGSKA (reference sequence). Trimming shortened V by 5 bases and J by 4 bases, and 8 bases separated the two germline ends. The CDR3 contains 11 residues. CDR3 amino acids: CSAHGSYGYTF. Here the CDR3 DNA reads TGCAGTGCTCATGGTAGCTATGGCTACACCTTC.

This chain uses TRBV4-1 with TRBJ1-1; D may be TRBD1 (5 bases). There are 12 residues in the CDR3. V was trimmed by 3 bases and J by 10 bases, leaving 12 bases between them. The germline CDR1 and CDR2 sequences are MGHRA and YSYEKL. The CDR3 DNA reads TGCGCCAGCAGCCAGGATCAGGGATTAGCTTTCTTT. Translating gives CASSQDQGLAFF.

V is TRBV12-5 and J is TRBJ1-3; D not certain. This CDR3 contains 17 residues. Trimming removed 3 bases at V and 2 bases at J, with 17 bases between. CDR1 is LGHNT and CDR2 is FRNRAP in the germline V gene. For the CDR3, the DNA is TGTGCTAGTGGTTTTGGGAGAGACTTGGCGGCTGGAAACACCATATATTTT. This encodes CASGFGRDLAAGNTIYF.

Only one count was recorded for this clone. The chain carries TRBV7-3 and TRBJ2-3, with 7 bases fitting TRBD1. V trimming: 5 bases; J trimming: 0 bases; junction bases outside the gene matches: 5. The CDR3 consists of 15 residues. Germline CDR1 SGHTA, CDR2 FQGTGA. DNA of the CDR3: TGTGCCAGCAGCCCCAGGGGGAGCAGCACAGATACGCAGTATTTT. Translating it yields CASSPRGSSTDTQYF.

V is TRBV9 and J is TRBJ2-7; maybe TRBD2 (6 bases). V was clipped by 0 bases and J by 0 bases, with 10 bases between them. CDR3 length: 15 residues. Germline V gene lookup returns CDR1 SGDLS and CDR2 YYNGEE. The CDR3 coding sequence is TGTGCCAGCAGCGTAGGTTCCGGGAGCTCCTACGAGCAGTACTTC. It specifies CASSVGSGSSYEQYF.

V and J are TRBV4-1 and TRBJ1-1; weak D call: TRBD1 (5 bases). The germline V gene has CDR1 MGHRA and CDR2 YSYEKL. Deletions cut 4 bases from V and 9 bases from J, with 12 bases between. The CDR3 loop spans 12 amino acids. This CDR3 is CASSPPQGKAFF. DNA for the CDR3: TGCGCCAGCAGCCCCCCCCAGGGTAAAGCTTTCTTT.

The chain is built from TRBV11-2 and TRBJ1-5; D may be TRBD1 (5 bases). Germline assignment: CDR1 SGHAT and CDR2 FQNNGV. The CDR3 is 14 residues long. Trimming stripped 7 bases from V and 0 bases from J, with 10 bases between. The DNA of the CDR3 is TGTGCCAGCACCCGGGGGGATAGCAATCAGCCCCAGCATTTT. This translates into CASTRGDSNQPQHF.

The V gene is TRBV13, the J gene TRBJ2-7, with TRBD2 matching over 13 bases. The ends lost 4 bases at V and 5 bases at J; junction bases unmatched: 8. The CDR3 length is 16 residues. Looked up from germline, CDR1 is PRHDT and CDR2 is FYEKMQ (reference sequence). In DNA form, the CDR3 reads TGTGCCAGCAGCTCTACTAGCGGGGGGGCTCTCCACGAGCAGTACTTC. Its translation: CASSSTSGGALHEQYF.

The V call is TRBV5-1, the J call TRBJ2-3, with D possibly matching TRBD1 (6 bases). The V gene lost 2 bases and the J gene lost 3 bases, with 10 bases spanning the gap. The length of the CDR3 is 14 residues. In germline, CDR1 is SGHRS, CDR2 YFSETQ. For the CDR3, the DNA is TGCGCCAGCAGCTTTGGGGGCGGGACAGATACGCAGTATTTT. Amino acids: CASSFGGGTDTQYF.

In its sample, this clone was seen once. The chain is built from TRBV6-6 and TRBJ2-3; 13 nucleotides line up with TRBD2. Germline V gives CDR1 MNHNY, CDR2 SVGAGI (reference sequence). J was trimmed by 4 bases and V by 3 bases; bases with no gene match: 4. This CDR3 is built from 16 residues. The CDR3 nucleotides are TGTGCCAGCAGTTATCGACTAGCGGGGGGTGCAGATACGCAGTATTTT. Translated, it gives CASSYRLAGGADTQYF.

This clone came up once. The chain is built from TRBV7-2 and TRBJ2-7; 8 bases fit TRBD2. This CDR3 has 14 amino acids. CDR1 SGHTA and CDR2 FQGNSA come from the germline V gene. V shed 4 bases, J shed 2 bases, and the junction held 4 bases outside the gene matches. The CDR3 sequence is CASSSGGLAYEQYF. The CDR3 bases are TGTGCCAGCAGCTCCGGGGGACTAGCCTACGAGCAGTACTTC.

The chain links TRBV5-5 to TRBJ2-7; TRBD2 agrees at 10 bases. Trimming removed 1 base from V and 6 bases from J; junction bases left unmatched: 7. This CDR3 has 15 amino acids. The germline V gene has CDR1 SGHKS and CDR2 YYEKEE (reference sequence). DNA for the CDR3: TGTGCCAGCAGCTTGCTTAGGCTAGCGGGGGTCGAGCAGTACTTC. Protein sequence: CASSLLRLAGVEQYF. Full variable domain (rest looked up from reference TRBV5-5 and TRBJ2-7): DAGVTQSPTHLIKTRGQQVTLRCSPISGHKSVSWYQQVLGQGPQFIFQYYEKEERGRGNFPDRFSARQFPNYSSELNVNALLLGDSALYLCASSLLRLAGVEQYFGPGTRLTVT.

This clone was found a few times. This rearrangement joins TRBV11-2 to TRBJ2-7; D possibly corresponds to TRBD1 (5 bases). Trimming stripped 0 bases from V and 0 bases from J, with 12 bases between. This CDR3 has 16 amino acids. Per germline, CDR1 SGHAT and CDR2 FQNNGV. CDR3 amino acids: CASSLDRQGISYEQYF. The CDR3 bases are TGTGCCAGCAGCTTAGATCGCCAGGGAATCTCCTACGAGCAGTACTTC.

CDR3 loop: CASSVGYQAADNSPLHF. The CDR3 region has the DNA TGTGCCAGCAGCGTAGGGTACCAGGCAGCGGATAATTCACCCCTCCACTTT. This chain uses TRBV9 with TRBJ1-6; D is uncertain. V lost 0 bases and J lost 5, with 15 bases in between. The CDR3 totals 17 residues. Germline V gives CDR1 SGDLS, CDR2 YYNGEE.

The CDR3 nucleotides read TGTGCCAGCAGCTCGGCGGGGACCCTCTCTGGAAACACCATATATTTT. As protein: CASSSAGTLSGNTIYF. V usage is TRBV7-2 and J usage is TRBJ1-3; possibly TRBD1 for D (5 bases). Trimming removed 4 bases from V and 0 bases from J, with 13 bases in between. Germline-derived CDR1 and CDR2 are SGHTA and FQGNSA. This CDR3 has 16 residues.

This clone showed up just a few times. The gene calls are TRBV6-5 and TRBJ1-5; D might be TRBD1 (6 bases). The CDR3 is made up of 13 amino acids. Germline V gives CDR1 MNHEY, CDR2 SVGAGI. Trimming cost V 3 bases and J 7 bases, with 10 bases left between them. CDR3 sequence reads: CASSYRGKQPQHF. Here the CDR3 DNA reads TGTGCCAGCAGTTATAGGGGGAAACAGCCCCAGCATTTT.

This clone was seen more than once but under ten times. V gene TRBV7-8 combines with J gene TRBJ2-3; possible D gene TRBD2, 5 bases. V was pared by 0 bases and J by 2 bases, with 6 bases between. Germline loops: CDR1 SGHVS, CDR2 FQNEAQ. The CDR3 length is 14 residues. CDR3: CASSLAEVTDTQYF. CDR3 nucleotide sequence: TGTGCCAGCAGCTTAGCGGAGGTCACAGATACGCAGTATTTT.